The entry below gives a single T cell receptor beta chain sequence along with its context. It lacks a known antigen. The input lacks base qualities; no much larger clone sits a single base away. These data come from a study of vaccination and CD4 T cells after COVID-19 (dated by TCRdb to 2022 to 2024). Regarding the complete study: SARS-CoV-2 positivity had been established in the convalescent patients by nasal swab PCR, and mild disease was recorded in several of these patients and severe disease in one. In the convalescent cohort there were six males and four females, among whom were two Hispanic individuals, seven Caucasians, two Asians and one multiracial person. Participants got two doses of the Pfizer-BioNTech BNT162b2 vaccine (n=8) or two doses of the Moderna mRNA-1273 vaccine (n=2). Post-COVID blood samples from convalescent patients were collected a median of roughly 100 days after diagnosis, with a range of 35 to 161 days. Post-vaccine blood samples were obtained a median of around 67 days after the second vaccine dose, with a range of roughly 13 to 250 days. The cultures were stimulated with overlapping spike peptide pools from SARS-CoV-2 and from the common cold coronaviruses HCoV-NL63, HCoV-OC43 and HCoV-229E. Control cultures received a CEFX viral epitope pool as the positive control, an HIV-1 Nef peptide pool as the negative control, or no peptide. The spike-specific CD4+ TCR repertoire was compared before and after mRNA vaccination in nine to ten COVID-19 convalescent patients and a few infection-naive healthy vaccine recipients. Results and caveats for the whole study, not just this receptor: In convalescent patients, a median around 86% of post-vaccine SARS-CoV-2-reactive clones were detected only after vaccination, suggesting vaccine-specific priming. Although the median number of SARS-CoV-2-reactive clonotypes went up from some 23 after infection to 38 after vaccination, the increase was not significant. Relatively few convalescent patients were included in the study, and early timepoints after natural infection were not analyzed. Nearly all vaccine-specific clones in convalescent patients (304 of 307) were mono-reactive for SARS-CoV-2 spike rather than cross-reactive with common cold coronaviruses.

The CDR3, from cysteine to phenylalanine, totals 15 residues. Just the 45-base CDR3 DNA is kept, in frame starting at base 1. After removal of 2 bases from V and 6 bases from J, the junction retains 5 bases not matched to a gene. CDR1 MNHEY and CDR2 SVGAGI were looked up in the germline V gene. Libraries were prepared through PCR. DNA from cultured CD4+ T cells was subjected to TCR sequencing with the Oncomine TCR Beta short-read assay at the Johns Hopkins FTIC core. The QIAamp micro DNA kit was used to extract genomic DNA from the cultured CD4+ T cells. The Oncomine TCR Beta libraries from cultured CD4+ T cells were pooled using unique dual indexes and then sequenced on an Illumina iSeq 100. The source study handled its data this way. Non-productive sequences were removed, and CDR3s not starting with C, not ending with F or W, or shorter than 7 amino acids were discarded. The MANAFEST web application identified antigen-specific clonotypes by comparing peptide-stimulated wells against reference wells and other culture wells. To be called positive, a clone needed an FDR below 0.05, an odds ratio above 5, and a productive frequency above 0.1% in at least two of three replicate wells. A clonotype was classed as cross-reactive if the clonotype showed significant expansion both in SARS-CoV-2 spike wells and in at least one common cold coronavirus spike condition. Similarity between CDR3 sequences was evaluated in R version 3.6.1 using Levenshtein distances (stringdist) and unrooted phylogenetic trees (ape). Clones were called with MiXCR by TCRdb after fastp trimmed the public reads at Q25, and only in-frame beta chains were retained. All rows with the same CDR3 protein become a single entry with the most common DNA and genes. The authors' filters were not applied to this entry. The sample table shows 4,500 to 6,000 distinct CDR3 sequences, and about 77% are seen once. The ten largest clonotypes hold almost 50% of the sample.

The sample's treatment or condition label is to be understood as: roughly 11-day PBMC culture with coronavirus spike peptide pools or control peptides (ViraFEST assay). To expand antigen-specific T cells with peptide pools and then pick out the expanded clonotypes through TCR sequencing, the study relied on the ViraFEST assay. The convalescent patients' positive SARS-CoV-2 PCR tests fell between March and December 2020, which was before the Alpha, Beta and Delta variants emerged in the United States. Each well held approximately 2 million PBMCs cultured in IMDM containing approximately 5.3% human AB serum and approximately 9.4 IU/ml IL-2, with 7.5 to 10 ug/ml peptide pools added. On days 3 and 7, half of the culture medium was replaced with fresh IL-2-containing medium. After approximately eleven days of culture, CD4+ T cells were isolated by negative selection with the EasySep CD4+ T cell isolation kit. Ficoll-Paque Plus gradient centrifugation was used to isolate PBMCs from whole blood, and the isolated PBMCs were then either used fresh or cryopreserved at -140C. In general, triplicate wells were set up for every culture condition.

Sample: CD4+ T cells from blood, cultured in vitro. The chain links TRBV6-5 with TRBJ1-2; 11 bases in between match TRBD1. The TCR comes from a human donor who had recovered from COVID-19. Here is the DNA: TGTGCCAGCAGTTACCACAGGACAGGGGGCGATGGCTACACCTTC. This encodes CASSYHRTGGDGYTF.